This is a list of T cell receptor beta chains from one sample in a study of cytomegalovirus exposure and HLA in healthy donors. The protocol was immunoSEQ multiplex PCR, while the TCRdb copy is restricted to in-frame clones and leaves out a portion. Here the sample spans 90,000 to 130,000 clones, more than 70% being singletons. Input material: PBMCs. The receptor source for this set is a woman aged 60-75 years in good health and CMV-seropositive. Both conserved end residues are part of each CDR3. The order of the fields is D gene, J gene, V gene, clone size, CDR3 DNA, CDR3 protein. A D gene is named only where the DNA matches it firmly. Clone size is stated in some rows and not others, as once, few, many or a class when expanded.

NA | TRBJ2-1 | TRBV9 | once | TGTGCCAGCAGCGTCTCGGGGTACAATGAGCAGTTCTTC | CASSVSGYNEQFF
NA | TRBJ1-1 | TRBV6-6 | NA | TGTGCCAGCAGTTCCCTACACCCGACATTGGCCCGTGAAGCTTTCTTT | CASSSLHPTLAREAFF
NA | TRBJ2-7 | TRBV19 | once | TGTGCCAGTAGCATAGCGGTCGCCGACTACGAGCAGTACTTC | CASSIAVADYEQYF
TRBD1 | TRBJ2-5 | TRBV6-1 | few | TGTGCCAGCAGTGAAGTGGGCAGGGGGTTGAGCGAAGAGACCCAGTACTTC | CASSEVGRGLSEETQYF
NA | TRBJ1-1 | TRBV6-5 | few | TGTGCCAGCTGGACAGCCCAGAACACTGAAGCTTTCTTT | CASWTAQNTEAFF
NA | TRBJ1-5 | TRBV2 | NA | TGTGCCAGCAGGACAGTCCTGGGCTATCAGCCCCAGCATTTT | CASRTVLGYQPQHF
TRBD2 | TRBJ2-7 | TRBV6-6 | medium-sized | TGTGCCAGTAAAGAGCGGGAGAGCTCCTACGAGCAGTACTTC | CASKERESSYEQYF
NA | TRBJ2-7 | TRBV28 | NA | TGTGCCAGCAGTGGGCTCTTGGCGGGCTACGAGCAGTACTTC | CASSGLLAGYEQYF
NA | TRBJ1-2 | TRBV4-2 | NA | TGTGCCAGCAGCCCAACCTTCGAGGGTTATGGCTACACCTTC | CASSPTFEGYGYTF
TRBD1 | TRBJ2-4 | TRBV27 | NA | TGTGCCAGCAGTTTCGGACAGGGTATTAACATTCAGTACTTC | CASSFGQGINIQYF
TRBD1 | TRBJ1-2 | TRBV28 | once | TGTGCCAGCAGACGACAGGGGTTAAGGGTCGGCTACACCTTC | CASRRQGLRVGYTF
TRBD2 | TRBJ2-7 | TRBV6-5 | NA | TGTGCCAGCAGTTACTCCGGGACTAGCGGTACCTACGAGCAGTACTTC | CASSYSGTSGTYEQYF
NA | TRBJ2-5 | TRBV7-9 | NA | TGTGCCAGCAGCTTTGTGGGAGCGGCTCGGGAGACCCAGTACTTC | CASSFVGAARETQYF
NA | TRBJ2-7 | TRBV6-1 | NA | TGTGCCAGCAGACAGGTCAGCGACGAGCAGTACTTC | CASRQVSDEQYF
NA | TRBJ1-2 | TRBV10-1 | NA | TGCGCCAGCAGTCTCGGCGGGGATAGTGGCTACACCTTC | CASSLGGDSGYTF
NA | TRBJ2-4 | TRBV13 | NA | TGTGCCAGCAGCTTCAGGGATGAAAACATTCAGTACTTC | CASSFRDENIQYF
TRBD1 | TRBJ2-7 | TRBV7-9 | NA | TGTGCCAGCAGTACGGGACAGGGACACTACGAGCAGTACTTC | CASSTGQGHYEQYF
TRBD1 | TRBJ1-2 | TRBV7-6 | NA | TGTGCCAGCAGCCCGCTATACAGGGGGTCATATGGCTACACCTTC | CASSPLYRGSYGYTF
TRBD2 | TRBJ2-5 | TRBV25-1 | NA | TGTGCCAGCGGAGCCGGGGGGGCTGCAGAGACCCAGTACTTC | CASGAGGAAETQYF
NA | TRBJ2-5 | TRBV18 | NA | TGTGCCAGCTCACCAGGCACCCAAGAGACCCAGTACTTC | CASSPGTQETQYF
NA | TRBJ2-2 | TRBV18 | NA | TGTGCCAGCTCTCCGGCCATTGGGAGCGGCACCGGGGAGCTGTTTTTT | CASSPAIGSGTGELFF
TRBD2 | TRBJ2-1 | TRBV9 | NA | TGTGCCAGCAGCGTAGTTGGAAGGACTAGCGGGATCCAGTTCTTC | CASSVVGRTSGIQFF
NA | TRBJ2-7 | TRBV11-2 | NA | TGTGCCAGCAGCTTAGCCCCCGGGGTCAGTAATCACGAGCAGTACTTC | CASSLAPGVSNHEQYF
TRBD2 | TRBJ2-2 | TRBV7-9 | NA | TGTGCCAGCAGCTTACCCTTAGGGACTAGCGGACAGTCCGGGGAGCTGTTTTTT | CASSLPLGTSGQSGELFF
TRBD2 | TRBJ2-1 | TRBV12-5 | NA | TGTGCAGGGGCCAGCGGGGCCTACAATGAGCAGTTCTTC | CAGASGAYNEQFF
NA | TRBJ1-2 | TRBV15 | NA | TGTGCCACCAGCGAACAGGGAATGTATGGCTACACCTTC | CATSEQGMYGYTF
TRBD1 | TRBJ2-6 | TRBV7-9 | NA | TGTGCCAGCAGCTTACTGGGTACAGGGGATTTGCGAGGGGCCAACGTCCTGACTTTC | CASSLLGTGDLRGANVLTF
NA | TRBJ1-1 | TRBV28 | NA | TGTGCCAGCAGTTTGGGCCCCTCTGGAGGGTACACTGAAGCTTTCTTT | CASSLGPSGGYTEAFF
NA | TRBJ2-7 | TRBV5-4 | NA | TGTGCCAGCAGCTTGGCGGCGGGATACGAGCAGTACTTC | CASSLAAGYEQYF
TRBD2 | TRBJ2-3 | TRBV9 | NA | TGTGCCAGCAGCGTAGGGCTAGCGGATAGCACAGATACGCAGTATTTT | CASSVGLADSTDTQYF
TRBD1 | TRBJ1-1 | TRBV18 | NA | TGTGCCAGCTCACCAGTGGGACAGGGCGGTATGAGCACTGAAGCTTTCTTT | CASSPVGQGGMSTEAFF
NA | TRBJ1-3 | TRBV4-1 | NA | TGCGCCAGCAGCCAAGCACAGACTGGAAACACCATATATTTT | CASSQAQTGNTIYF
NA | TRBJ1-2 | TRBV27 | NA | TGTGCCAGCAGTTTTTTGACGGGACTAGGCTATGGCTACACCTTC | CASSFLTGLGYGYTF
TRBD2 | TRBJ2-2 | TRBV9 | NA | TGTGCCAGCAGCCTCACTAGCGGGAGTTTGGCCGGGGAGCTGTTTTTT | CASSLTSGSLAGELFF
TRBD1 | TRBJ1-1 | TRBV4-1 | NA | TGCGCCAGCAGCCAAGTGGACAGGGGAGATGGGAACACTGAAGCTTTCTTT | CASSQVDRGDGNTEAFF
NA | TRBJ1-1 | TRBV4-1 | NA | TGCGCCAGCAGCCAACCAGGACAGTACACTGAAGCTTTCTTT | CASSQPGQYTEAFF
TRBD1 | TRBJ1-5 | TRBV19 | few | TGTGCCAGTAGTCGACAGGGCAGTAGTCAGCCCCAGCATTTT | CASSRQGSSQPQHF
TRBD2 | TRBJ2-7 | TRBV7-3 | NA | TGTGCCAGCAGCTTAAGCGGGGGGATGAGCTCCTACGAGCAGTACTTC | CASSLSGGMSSYEQYF
TRBD2 | TRBJ2-1 | TRBV2 | NA | TGTGCCAGCAGTGAAAACCTAGCGGGGAATGAGCAGTTCTTC | CASSENLAGNEQFF
NA | TRBJ1-5 | TRBV7-2 | NA | TGTGCCAGCAGCTCCCTCGGGGGAGGCAATCAGCCCCAGCATTTT | CASSSLGGGNQPQHF